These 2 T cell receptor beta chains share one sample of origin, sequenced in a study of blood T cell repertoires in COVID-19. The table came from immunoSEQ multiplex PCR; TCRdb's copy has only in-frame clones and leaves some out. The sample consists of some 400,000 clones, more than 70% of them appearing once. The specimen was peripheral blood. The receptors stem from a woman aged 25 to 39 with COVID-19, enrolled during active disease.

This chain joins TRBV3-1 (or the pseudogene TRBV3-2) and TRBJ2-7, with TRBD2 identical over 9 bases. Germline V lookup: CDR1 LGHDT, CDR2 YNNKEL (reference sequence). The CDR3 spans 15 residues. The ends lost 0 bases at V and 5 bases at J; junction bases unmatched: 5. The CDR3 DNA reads TGTGCCAGCAGCCAAGAGGCTAGCGGGAACCACGAGCAGTACTTC. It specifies CASSQEASGNHEQYF.

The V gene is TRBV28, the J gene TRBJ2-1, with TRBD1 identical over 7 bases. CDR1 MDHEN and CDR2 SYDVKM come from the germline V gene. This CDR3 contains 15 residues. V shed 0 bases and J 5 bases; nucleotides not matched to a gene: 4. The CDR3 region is CASSLWAGTDNEQFF. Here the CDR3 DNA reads TGTGCCAGCAGTTTATGGGCAGGGACAGACAATGAGCAGTTCTTC.